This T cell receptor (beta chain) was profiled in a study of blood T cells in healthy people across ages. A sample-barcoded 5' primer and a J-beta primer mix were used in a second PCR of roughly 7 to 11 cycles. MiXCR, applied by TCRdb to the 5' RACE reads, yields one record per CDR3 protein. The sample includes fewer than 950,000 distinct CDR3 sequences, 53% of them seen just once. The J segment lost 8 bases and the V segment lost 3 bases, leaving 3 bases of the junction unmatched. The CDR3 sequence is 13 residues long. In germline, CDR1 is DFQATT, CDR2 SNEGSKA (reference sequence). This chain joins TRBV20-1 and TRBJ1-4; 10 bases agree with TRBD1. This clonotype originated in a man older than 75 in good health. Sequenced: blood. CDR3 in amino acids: CSARGTGVEKLFF. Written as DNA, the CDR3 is TGCAGTGCTAGGGGGACAGGGGTCGAAAAACTGTTTTTT.